This TCR beta chain emerged from a study of regulatory T cells in long-lasting Graves disease. Germline V gene lookup returns CDR1 MGHRA and CDR2 YSYEKL. V lost 2 bases, J lost 7 bases, and 18 bases lay in between. This CDR3 is built from 15 residues. The time point was: newly diagnosed GD, antithyroid drugs for less than 3 months. Generation of the TCR library employed RNA extracted from PBMCs. HTBI primers from iRepertoire and Arm-PCR of CDR3 regions yielded the TCR beta libraries. A single record per CDR3 protein comes from TCRdb applying MiXCR to the multiplex PCR reads. Of hundreds of thousands of distinct CDR3 sequences listed, 16% were seen once; the top ten hold about 17%. These same data were also listed under a study on T cells in Graves' hyperthyroidism and ophthalmopathy. That report notes: The HTBI set primed first-round TCR CDR3 RT-PCR.

The source material was peripheral blood mononuclear cells (PBMCs), sampled at new diagnosis, from a patient treated with antithyroid drugs. The receptor was derived from a woman younger than 45 with Graves disease. This rearrangement joins TRBV4-1 to TRBJ2-7; D might be TRBD2 (6 bases). The CDR3 is CASSQWVGSEGEQYF. CDR3 sequence (DNA): TGCGCCAGCAGCCAATGGGTAGGATCGGAGGGAGAGCAGTACTTC.